The 6 T cell receptor beta chains reported below all come from one sample, sequenced in a study of beta chain features in type 1 diabetes. TCRB transcripts that were expressed got sequenced, as all of the isolated RNA had been reverse transcribed. The method was immunoSEQ multiplex PCR; TCRdb's version includes in-frame clones alone and lacks a portion of them. The repertoire holds around 500,000 clones, roughly 10% seen once, with less than 0.06% in the top ten. Sample: naive CD4+ T cells from blood. Receptors were obtained from a woman under 30 in good health.

The CDR3 nucleotides read TGCGCCAGCAGCACACTCTCGGGGGCCTACAATGAGCAGTTCTTC. This encodes CASSTLSGAYNEQFF. This sequence joins TRBV5-1 and TRBJ2-1, with a possible D match to TRBD2 (6 bases). CDR3 length equals 15 residues. Germline CDR1 reads SGHRS; CDR2 reads YFSETQ. The V end was cut by 4 bases, the J end by 2 bases, with 13 bases between.

V gene TRBV18 combines with J gene TRBJ2-3; no reliable D call. The germline gives CDR1 KGHSH, CDR2 LQKENI. Trimming took off 6 bases at V and 4 bases at J, with 11 bases between the two ends. The CDR3 loop spans 13 amino acids. The CDR3 is CASSPGVADTQYF. CDR3 DNA: TGTGCCAGCTCCCCTGGTGTGGCAGATACGCAGTATTTT.

This clone has just a few counts. This chain uses TRBV4-2 with TRBJ1-5; TRBD1 might be the D (6 bases). Germline V gives CDR1 LGHNA, CDR2 YNFKEQ. Trimming removed 0 bases from V and 9 bases from J, with 9 bases in between. The CDR3 sequence is 13 residues long. The CDR3 reads CASSQEQQGPQHF. The CDR3 nucleotides read TGTGCCAGCAGCCAAGAGCAACAGGGGCCCCAGCATTTT.

This clone turned up a few times. The junction and the germline gene differ at one end; a read error may be behind it. The rearrangement joins TRBV7-2 to TRBJ1-1; D remains unclear. Germline values: CDR1 SGHTA, CDR2 FQGNSA. The CDR3 extends over 12 amino acids. The CDR3 reads CASSTGNSEAFF. The CDR3 nucleotides read TGTGCCAGCAGCACCGGGAACTCTGAAGCTTTCTTT. Combining the CDR3 with reference TRBV7-2 and TRBJ1-1 gives the whole variable domain GAGVSQSPSNKVTEKGKDVELRCDPISGHTALYWYRQSLGQGLEFLIYFQGNSAPDKSGLPSDRFSAERTGGSVSTLTIQRTQQEDSAVYLCASSTGNSEAFFGQGTRLTVV.

This clone was counted between two and nine times. The rearrangement uses TRBV5-1 and TRBJ1-4; a weak D match, TRBD1 (5 bases). The germline V gene encodes CDR1 SGHRS and CDR2 YFSETQ. Trimming took off 2 bases at V and 6 bases at J, with 14 bases between the two ends. This CDR3 contains 15 residues. Here the CDR3 DNA reads TGCGCCAGCAGCTTACAGGCTAGGGATGATGAAAAACTGTTTTTT. Translation: CASSLQARDDEKLFF.

V gene TRBV27 combines with J gene TRBJ2-3; TRBD1 aligns across 11 bases. This CDR3 comprises 17 residues. Germline V CDR1 and CDR2: MNHEY, SMNVEV (reference sequence). V lost 3 bases and J lost 6; bases outside the gene matches: 11. The CDR3 DNA reads as TGTGCCAGCAGTTTCCGCGGACGGACAGGGGGCGCGGATACGCAGTATTTT. It is translated as CASSFRGRTGGADTQYF.